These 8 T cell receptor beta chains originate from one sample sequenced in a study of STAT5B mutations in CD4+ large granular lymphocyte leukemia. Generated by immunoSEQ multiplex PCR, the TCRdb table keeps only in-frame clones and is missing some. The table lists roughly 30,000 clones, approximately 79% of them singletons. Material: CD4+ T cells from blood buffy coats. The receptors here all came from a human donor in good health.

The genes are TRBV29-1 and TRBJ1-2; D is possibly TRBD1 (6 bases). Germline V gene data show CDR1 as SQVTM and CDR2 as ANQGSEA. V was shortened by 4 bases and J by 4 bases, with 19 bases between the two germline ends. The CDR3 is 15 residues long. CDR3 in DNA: TGCAGCGTTGTGGCACAGGGAGTGATCGGCTATGGCTACACCTTC. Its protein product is CSVVAQGVIGYGYTF.

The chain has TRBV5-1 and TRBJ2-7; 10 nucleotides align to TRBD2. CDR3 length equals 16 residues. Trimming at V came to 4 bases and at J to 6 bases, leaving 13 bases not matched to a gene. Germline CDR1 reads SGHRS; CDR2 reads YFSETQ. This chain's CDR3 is CASSPRSSGGEGEQYF. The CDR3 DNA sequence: TGCGCCAGCAGCCCCCGCTCTAGCGGGGGAGAAGGCGAGCAGTACTTC.

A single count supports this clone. The CDR3 nucleotides are TGTGCCAGCAGCTCAGCAACAGGCCCCTACGAGCAGTACTTC. Translated, it gives CASSSATGPYEQYF. The chain is built from TRBV7-2 and TRBJ2-5; weak D call: TRBD1 (5 bases). The end of the DNA is better explained by TRBJ2-7, so the J call may be wrong. Germline V CDR1 and CDR2: SGHTA, FQGNSA. This CDR3 region has 14 residues.

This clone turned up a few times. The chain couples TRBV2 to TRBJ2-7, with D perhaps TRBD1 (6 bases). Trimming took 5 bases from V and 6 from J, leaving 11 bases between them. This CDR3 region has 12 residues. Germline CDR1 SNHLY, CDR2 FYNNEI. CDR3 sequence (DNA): TGTGCCAGCAGTTATTCAGGGGTCGAGCAGTACGTC. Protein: CASSYSGVEQYV.

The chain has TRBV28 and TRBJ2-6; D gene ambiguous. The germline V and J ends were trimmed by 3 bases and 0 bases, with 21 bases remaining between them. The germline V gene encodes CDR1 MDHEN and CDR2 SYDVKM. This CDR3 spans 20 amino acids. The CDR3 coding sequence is TGTGCCAGCAGTTTTTTCCCCGGAGCGAAGCCCCACTCTGGGGCCAACGTCCTGACTTTC. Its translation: CASSFFPGAKPHSGANVLTF.

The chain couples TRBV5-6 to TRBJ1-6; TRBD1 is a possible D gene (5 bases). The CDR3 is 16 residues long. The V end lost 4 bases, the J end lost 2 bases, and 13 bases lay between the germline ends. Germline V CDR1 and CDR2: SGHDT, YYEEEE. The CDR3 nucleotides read TGTGCCAGCAGCGGGACCGGGGAACCCTATAATTCACCCCTCCACTTT. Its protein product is CASSGTGEPYNSPLHF.

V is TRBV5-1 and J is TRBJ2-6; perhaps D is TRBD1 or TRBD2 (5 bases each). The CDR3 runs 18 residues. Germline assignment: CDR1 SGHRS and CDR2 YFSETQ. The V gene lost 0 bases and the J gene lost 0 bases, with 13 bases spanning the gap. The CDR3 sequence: CASSLAGYGGSGANVLTF. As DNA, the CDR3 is TGCGCCAGCAGCTTGGCCGGGTATGGGGGCTCTGGGGCCAACGTCCTGACTTTC. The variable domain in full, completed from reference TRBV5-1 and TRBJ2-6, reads KAGVTQTPRYLIKTRGQQVTLSCSPISGHRSVSWYQQTPGQGLQFLFEYFSETQRNKGNFPGRFSGRQFSNSRSEMNVSTLELGDSALYLCASSLAGYGGSGANVLTFGAGSRLTVL.

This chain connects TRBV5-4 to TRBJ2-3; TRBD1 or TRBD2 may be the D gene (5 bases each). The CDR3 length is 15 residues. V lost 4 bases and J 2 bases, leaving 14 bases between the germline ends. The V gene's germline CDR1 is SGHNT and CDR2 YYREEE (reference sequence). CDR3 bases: TGTGCCAGCAGCCCGGGACCCGGAGACACAGATACGCAGTATTTT. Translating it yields CASSPGPGDTDTQYF. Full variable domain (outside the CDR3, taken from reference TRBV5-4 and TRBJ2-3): ETGVTQSPTHLIKTRGQQVTLRCSSQSGHNTVSWYQQALGQGPQFIFQYYREEENGRGNFPPRFSGLQFPNYSSELNVNALELDDSALYLCASSPGPGDTDTQYFGPGTRLTVL.